Listed here are 17 T cell receptor beta chains from one sample, sequenced in a study of T cells in Graves' hyperthyroidism and ophthalmopathy. RNA transcripts yielded amplified TCR beta CDR3 regions. The HTBI primer set served for first-round RT-PCR of the TCR CDR3. TCRdb re-derived calls from the multiplex PCR reads in MiXCR, one entry per CDR3 protein. The repertoire has about 200,000 distinct CDR3 sequences, around 17% of them found once; the top ten carry approximately 56%. Sequenced input: blood. The origin of the receptors is a woman in her forties or fifties with Graves' hyperthyroidism.

The sample holds many counts of this clonotype. The chain uses TRBV27 and TRBJ2-1; the match to TRBD2 covers 10 bases. V lost 1 base and J lost 7; bases outside the gene matches: 7. The CDR3 loop spans 16 amino acids. Germline V CDR1 and CDR2: MNHEY, SMNVEV (reference sequence). Here the CDR3 reads CASSLWLAGAKNEQFF. The CDR3 coding sequence is TGTGCCAGCAGTTTATGGCTAGCGGGAGCCAAGAATGAGCAGTTCTTC.

This clonotype was detected ten times or more. This chain connects TRBV3-1 to TRBJ2-7; D is perhaps TRBD1 (7 bases). Germline V gene sequence: CDR1 LGHDT, CDR2 YNNKEL (reference sequence). Deletions cut 3 bases from V and 0 bases from J, with 12 bases between. The CDR3 length is 15 residues. DNA for the CDR3: TGTGCCAGCAGCCAGCGGGACAGAAGCTCCTACGAGCAGTACTTC. This encodes CASSQRDRSSYEQYF.

This clonotype was recorded a few times. J is TRBJ2-2 and V is TRBV12-3 or TRBV12-4; either TRBD1 or TRBD2 may fit D (5 bases each). The ends were cut back, 6 bases at V and 14 bases at J, with 19 bases in the middle. CDR3 length: 13 residues. This CDR3 is CASSRDATESLFF. The CDR3 nucleotides are TGTGCCAGCAGCAGGGACGCCACGGAGAGTCTGTTTTTT.

This clonotype was seen more than once but under ten times. J is TRBJ1-5 and V is TRBV19; D call uncertain. Germline V gene sequence: CDR1 LNHDA, CDR2 SQIVND (reference sequence). Trimming shortened V by 3 bases and J by 3 bases, and 9 bases separated the two germline ends. CDR3 length equals 14 residues. CDR3 sequence: CASSIVGDNQPQHF. In DNA form, the CDR3 reads TGTGCCAGTAGTATTGTGGGAGACAATCAGCCCCAGCATTTT.

There are a few counts of this clonotype. The rearrangement joins TRBV19 to TRBJ2-2; possible D gene TRBD2, 6 bases. This CDR3 spans 15 amino acids. V was clipped by 1 base and J by 4 bases, with 10 bases between them. CDR1 LNHDA and CDR2 SQIVND come from the germline V gene (reference sequence). CDR3 nucleotide sequence: TGTGCCAGTAGTATAGCCGGGAGTAGCACCGGGGAGCTGTTTTTT. This codes for CASSIAGSSTGELFF.

This clonotype was observed many times. The chain has TRBV7-9 and TRBJ2-5, with D tentatively TRBD1 (6 bases). Germline CDR1 reads SEHNR; CDR2 reads FQNEAQ (reference sequence). V dropped 0 bases and J dropped 7 bases, with 12 bases sitting between them. The CDR3 runs 14 residues. CDR3 amino acids: CASSLANRVGTQYF. CDR3 nucleotides: TGTGCCAGCAGCTTAGCGAACAGGGTTGGGACCCAGTACTTC.

The DNA for the CDR3 is TGTGCCAGCAGCCCTCAGACAGGGATAAATGAAAAACTGTTTTTT. The encoded protein is CASSPQTGINEKLFF. The rearrangement joins TRBV7-9 to TRBJ1-4; 7 bases are a match to TRBD1. J gave up 5 bases and V 5 bases, and 8 bases lay outside the gene matches. Germline-derived CDR1 and CDR2 are SEHNR and FQNEAQ (reference sequence). This CDR3 is built from 15 residues.

This clonotype has at least ten counts. The chain employs TRBV11-2 and TRBJ2-7; no firm D call. The V and J ends lost 5 bases and 2 bases respectively, with 13 bases between them. The CDR3 is 14 residues long. From germline, CDR1 is SGHAT and CDR2 FQNNGV. The CDR3 nucleotides are TGTGCCAGCAGCACACCCGGCGACGCCTACGAGCAGTACTTC. It specifies CASSTPGDAYEQYF.

The chain's CDR3 is CASWVDEAFF. Written as DNA, the CDR3 is TGTGCCAGTTGGGTCGATGAAGCTTTCTTT. This chain uses TRBV19 with TRBJ1-1; D gene uncertain. The CDR3 sequence is 10 residues long. With 8 bases removed from V and 7 bases from J, the gap between germline ends came to 8 bases. Germline V lookup: CDR1 LNHDA, CDR2 SQIVND (reference sequence).

This clonotype was observed many times. This chain connects TRBV5-4 to TRBJ2-1; 16 positions match TRBD2. CDR1 is SGHNT and CDR2 is YYREEE in the germline V gene (reference sequence). The CDR3 is 18 amino acids. Trimming took 4 bases from V and 0 from J; bases not matched to a gene: 4. CDR3 loop: CASSPGLAGGASYNEQFF. In DNA, the CDR3 is TGTGCCAGCAGCCCGGGACTAGCGGGAGGGGCCTCCTACAATGAGCAGTTCTTC.

The sample holds a few counts of this clonotype. The chain is built from TRBV6-5 and TRBJ1-3; D gene unclear. The CDR3 consists of 17 residues. V was clipped by 1 base and J by 0 bases, with 13 bases between them. From germline, CDR1 is MNHEY and CDR2 SVGAGI. CDR3 DNA sequence: TGTGCCAGCAGTTACTTAGCAGACCCTAGCTCTGGAAACACCATATATTTT. Encoded protein: CASSYLADPSSGNTIYF.

This clonotype appeared a few times. In DNA form, the CDR3 reads TGTGCCAGCAGCTTAGGAGGGGGCGCTTTTCATCAGTTCTTC. Translated, it gives CASSLGGGAFHQFF. The chain couples TRBV7-3 to TRBJ2-1; the D gene is possibly TRBD1 (7 bases). V dropped 2 bases and J dropped 13 bases, with 18 bases sitting between them. Germline lookup yields CDR1 SGHTA and CDR2 FQGTGA. CDR3 length: 14 residues. The variable domain in full, completed from reference TRBV7-3 and TRBJ2-1, reads GAGVSQTPSNKVTEKGKYVELRCDPISGHTALYWYRQSLGQGPEFLIYFQGTGAADDSGLPNDRFFAVRPEGSVSTLKIQRTERGDSAVYLCASSLGGGAFHQFFGPGTRLTVL.

This clonotype appeared a few times. A much larger clonotype is one base distant, so this may be a read error. The chain employs TRBV7-3 and TRBJ1-1; D is unresolved. The CDR3 runs to 16 residues. The V gene's germline CDR1 is SGHTA and CDR2 FQGTGA. Written as DNA, the CDR3 is TGTGCCGGCAGCTTATTTGGGATTAAGATGAACACTGAAGCTTTCTTT. It translates to CAGSLFGIKMNTEAFF.

There are many counts of this clonotype. The rearrangement joins TRBV6-1 to TRBJ1-2; a possible D gene is TRBD1 (5 bases). From germline, CDR1 is MNHNS and CDR2 SASEGT. This CDR3 has 14 amino acids. Trimming took off 5 bases at V and 4 bases at J, with 14 bases between the two ends. Here the CDR3 reads CASSLNSGAYGYTF. CDR3 nucleotides: TGTGCCAGCAGTCTAAATTCCGGGGCCTATGGCTACACCTTC.

In its sample, this clonotype was seen many times. This chain links TRBV2 with TRBJ2-7; the D gene is possibly TRBD1 (6 bases). CDR1 and CDR2 from the germline V gene are SNHLY and FYNNEI. Deletions cut 6 bases from V and 4 bases from J, with 10 bases between. CDR3 length: 12 residues. The CDR3 loop reads CASRRTGYEQYF. The CDR3 nucleotides are TGTGCCAGCAGGCGAACAGGGTACGAGCAGTACTTC.

The rearrangement links TRBV6-2 or TRBV6-3 to TRBJ1-1, with a tentative D call TRBD1 (5 bases). Germline CDR1 MNHEY, CDR2 SVGEGT. This CDR3 is 13 amino acids long. The ends were cut back, 6 bases at V and 4 bases at J, with 12 bases in the middle. As DNA, the CDR3 is TGTGCCAGCAGGGCATCCGGGGGCACTGAAGCTTTCTTT. Residues: CASRASGGTEAFF.

This sequence joins TRBV5-1 and TRBJ1-3; no reliable D call. The CDR3 consists of 13 residues. CDR1 is SGHRS and CDR2 is YFSETQ in the germline V gene. With 0 bases removed from V and 4 bases from J, the gap between germline ends came to 5 bases. This CDR3 reads CASSLGTGNTIYF. As DNA, the CDR3 is TGCGCCAGCAGCTTGGGCACCGGAAACACCATATATTTT.